This is a list of T cell receptor beta chains from one sample in a study of identical twins. MiXCR, run by TCRdb on the 5' RACE reads, gives a single entry per CDR3 protein. The sample shows under 300,000 distinct CDR3 sequences, 9.5% to 15% of them seen only once. The same sample was also studied in work on yellow fever vaccine responses in identical twins.

Source material: memory (CD45RO+) T cells sorted from blood. The receptors derive from a woman in her late teens or twenties in good health. Each CDR3 is given with its conserved first and last residue. The D gene is left open where the match is weak. Clone size, where shown, is once, few, many, or a class for clones that have expanded.

J gene | CDR3 length | clone size | V gene | D gene | CDR3 protein | CDR3 DNA
TRBJ2-1 | 15 | few | TRBV3-1 | TRBD2 | CASSQYSVGEGEQFF | TGTGCCAGCAGCCAATACTCGGTGGGGGAGGGTGAGCAGTTCTTC
TRBJ2-3 | 15 | many | TRBV6-2/TRBV6-3 | TRBD2 | CASSNGAGESDTQYF | TGTGCCAGCAGTAACGGAGCGGGAGAGTCAGATACGCAGTATTTT
TRBJ2-1 | 16 | . | TRBV20-1 | TRBD2 | CSARPTSGGLENEQFF | TGCAGTGCTAGGCCGACTAGCGGGGGGTTAGAGAATGAGCAGTTCTTC
TRBJ2-7 | 14 | . | TRBV18 | . | CASSDRESGYEQYF | TGTGCCAGCTCAGACCGGGAATCAGGGTACGAGCAGTACTTC
TRBJ2-2 | 14 | . | TRBV10-1 | . | CASRKNTNTGELFF | TGCGCCAGCAGGAAAAATACGAACACCGGGGAGCTGTTTTTT
TRBJ2-1 | 14 | few | TRBV7-9 | . | CASSFATIGNEQFF | TGTGCCAGCAGCTTCGCCACAATCGGGAATGAGCAGTTCTTC
TRBJ2-7 | 15 | . | TRBV5-1 | TRBD1 | CASSPGQGALYEQYF | TGCGCCAGCAGCCCTGGACAGGGAGCGCTGTACGAGCAGTACTTC
TRBJ2-7 | 15 | many | TRBV7-9 | TRBD1 | CASSYTRQGFYEQYF | TGTGCCAGCAGCTATACCCGACAGGGTTTCTACGAGCAGTACTTC
TRBJ2-5 | 13 | . | TRBV6-1 | . | CASSPAGYGDQYF | TGTGCCAGCAGTCCGGCCGGTTACGGGGACCAGTACTTC
TRBJ2-1 | 12 | . | TRBV6-4 | . | CASSQGDNEQFF | TGTGCCAGCTCCCAGGGAGACAATGAGCAGTTCTTC
TRBJ2-2 | 15 | many | TRBV6-4 | . | CASSDQSQITGELFF | TGTGCCAGCAGTGACCAAAGCCAAATTACCGGGGAGCTGTTTTTT
TRBJ2-5 | 17 | . | TRBV9 | TRBD1 | CASSVGQGRSNRETQYF | TGTGCCAGCAGCGTAGGACAGGGAAGGAGTAATAGAGAGACCCAGTACTTC
TRBJ2-2 | 17 | . | TRBV4-2 | TRBD2 | CASSPYIAGDIIGELFF | TGTGCCAGCAGCCCGTACATAGCGGGGGATATCATCGGGGAGCTGTTTTTT